This entry features one T cell receptor beta chain sequence. The antigen remains unidentified. Trimming pared 5 bases from V and 5 bases from J, leaving 9 bases between. Germline V CDR1 and CDR2: MNHNS, SASEGT. This CDR3 has 12 residues. This entry belongs to a study of cytomegalovirus exposure and HLA in healthy donors. The study, taken as a whole, reports: Through in vitro validation, three CMV-associated chains were shown to be specific for CMV antigens. Subsequent analysis of the 120 or so validation repertoires found a tendency for first-cohort TCR clusters to co-occur. Many donors carried some public TCRs, although rarity characterized most TCR sequences. The study listed under 200 cytomegalovirus-associated TCR beta chains.

Sequenced by immunoSEQ multiplex PCR; TCRdb stores in-frame clones only, minus some. Here the sample spans some 130,000 clones, about 95% being singletons. The sample comprised PBMCs. This clonotype originated in a man younger than 35 in good health and CMV-seropositive. V gene TRBV6-1 combines with J gene TRBJ1-2, with D uncertain. This chain's CDR3 is CASSIALYGYTF. As DNA, the CDR3 is TGTGCCAGCAGTATAGCCCTATATGGCTACACCTTC.